Each of the 12 T cell receptor beta chains below was sequenced from the same sample in a study of shared clonotypes between healthy human individuals. Some clones are missing from TCRdb's copy, which holds only in-frame ones; the method was immunoSEQ multiplex PCR. The table has a few hundred thousand clones, 60% to 70% seen once; the top ten hold 11%. Source material: memory CD4+ T cells sorted from blood. As for subset: CD45RA-negative fraction. These receptors were collected from a man between 25 and 39 years old in good health.

The chain is built from TRBV7-9 and TRBJ2-5; 9 bases align to TRBD2. CDR1 is SEHNR, CDR2 FQNEAQ, per germline (reference sequence). The CDR3 contains 13 residues. Trimming cost V 5 bases and J 5 bases; bases outside gene matches: 3. For the CDR3, the DNA is TGTGCCAGCAGCCCTACTAGCGGGGAGACCCAGTACTTC. As protein: CASSPTSGETQYF.

This chain connects TRBV9 to TRBJ2-3; 8 positions agree with TRBD2. V was pared by 0 bases and J by 2 bases, with 5 bases of the junction left unmatched. The germline gives CDR1 SGDLS, CDR2 YYNGEE. This CDR3 comprises 16 residues. The CDR3 DNA is TGTGCCAGCAGCGTAGCGGGAGGGCCCGTCACAGATACGCAGTATTTT. Translated, it gives CASSVAGGPVTDTQYF.

The chain recombines TRBV2 with TRBJ2-1; 8 bases are a match to TRBD2. CDR1 and CDR2 (germline): SNHLY, FYNNEI. This CDR3 is 15 amino acids long. Germline trimming cut 7 bases from V and 6 bases from J; bases unmatched to any gene: 11. CDR3 residues: CASMDGTSRLNEQFF. The CDR3 nucleotides are TGTGCCAGCATGGATGGGACTAGTCGGCTCAATGAGCAGTTCTTC.

The rearrangement joins TRBV6-1 to TRBJ2-7; 10 bases align to TRBD2. CDR1 MNHNS and CDR2 SASEGT come from the germline V gene. This CDR3 has 14 residues. J lost 6 bases, V lost 7 bases, and 9 bases had no gene match. The CDR3 protein is CASKESSGRPEQYF. The CDR3 bases are TGTGCCAGCAAGGAGAGTAGCGGGAGGCCCGAGCAGTACTTC.

The rearrangement joins TRBV10-3 to TRBJ1-4; the match to TRBD1 covers 7 bases. The CDR3 consists of 13 residues. Germline V lookup: CDR1 ENHRY, CDR2 SYGVKD. After removal of 8 bases from V and 7 bases from J, the junction contained 7 bases not matched to a gene. CDR3 amino acids: CAIAVQGGEKLFF. CDR3 bases: TGTGCCATCGCGGTTCAGGGGGGTGAAAAACTGTTTTTT.

The rearrangement links TRBV5-1 to TRBJ2-7; D may be TRBD1 or TRBD2 (5 bases each). The CDR3 length is 15 residues. Germline CDR1 is SGHRS and CDR2 is YFSETQ. V lost 4 bases to trimming and J lost 4 bases, with 18 bases between them. The CDR3 sequence is CASSPPGRGNYEQYF. The CDR3 nucleotides read TGCGCCAGCAGCCCTCCGGGACGGGGAAATTACGAGCAGTACTTC.

The chain uses TRBV27 and TRBJ1-1, with D possibly TRBD1 on 5 matching bases. Germline CDR1 reads MNHEY; CDR2 reads SMNVEV (reference sequence). V was trimmed by 0 bases and J by 3 bases, leaving 11 bases between them. The CDR3 has 15 amino acids. CDR3 region: CASSLSSGIHTEAFF. The CDR3 region has the DNA TGTGCCAGCAGTTTATCATCAGGGATTCACACTGAAGCTTTCTTT.

The gene calls are TRBV2 and TRBJ2-7; tentative D call: TRBD2 (6 bases). In germline, CDR1 is SNHLY, CDR2 FYNNEI. The V end lost 4 bases, the J end lost 0 bases, and 10 bases lay between the germline ends. The length of the CDR3 is 14 residues. CDR3 nucleotides: TGTGCCAGCAGTGGGTATAGCGGCTCCTACGAGCAGTACTTC. This encodes CASSGYSGSYEQYF. Drawing the rest from reference TRBV2 and TRBJ2-7, the complete variable domain is EPEVTQTPSHQVTQMGQEVILRCVPISNHLYFYWYRQILGQKVEFLVSFYNNEISEKSEIFDDQFSVERPDGSNFTLKIRSTKLEDSAMYFCASSGYSGSYEQYFGPGTRLTVT.

This chain uses TRBV2 with TRBJ2-6, with 8 bases lining up with TRBD1. The CDR3 has 17 residues. Losses at the gene ends were 10 bases for V and 0 bases for J; bases not matched to a gene: 11. Germline V CDR1 and CDR2: SNHLY, FYNNEI. The CDR3: CAINQGAAGSGANVLTF. The CDR3 DNA reads as TGTGCCATTAACCAGGGGGCCGCAGGCTCTGGGGCCAACGTCCTGACTTTC.

This clone was seen only a few times. This chain connects TRBV5-1 to TRBJ2-4, with 10 bases aligning to TRBD2. J was trimmed by 5 bases and V by 4 bases; bases with no gene match: 3. CDR3 length: 14 residues. The germline CDR1 and CDR2 sequences are SGHRS and YFSETQ. CDR3 bases: TGCGCCAGCAGCGACCTAGCGGGAGAAAACATTCAGTACTTC. Translation gives CASSDLAGENIQYF.

This clone showed up just once. V and J are TRBV28 and TRBJ1-1; TRBD1 might be the D (6 bases). The germline V and J ends were trimmed by 1 base and 5 bases, with 11 bases remaining between them. The CDR3 totals 14 residues. CDR1 and CDR2 (germline): MDHEN, SYDVKM. CDR3 region: CASSLFRQGTEAFF. The CDR3 coding sequence is TGTGCCAGCAGTTTATTTCGGCAGGGGACTGAAGCTTTCTTT.

This clone was picked up a small number of times. The chain recombines TRBV5-4 with TRBJ1-2; tentatively, D is TRBD1 (5 bases). The CDR3 totals 12 residues. From germline, CDR1 is SGHNT and CDR2 YYREEE (reference sequence). Between the trimmed V and J ends, which lost 4 bases and 8 bases, there was a span of 12 bases. CDR3 sequence reads: CASSDQTEGYTF. The DNA of the CDR3 is TGTGCCAGCAGCGATCAGACAGAAGGCTACACCTTC.